Listed below are T cell receptor beta chains from one sample, sequenced in a study of T cell repertoires and HLA-DP antigens. No antigens are known for them. The data were produced by immunoSEQ multiplex PCR, yet TCRdb's version contains in-frame clones alone and is incomplete. The sample lists fewer than 75,000 clones; around 80% were seen once. The material sequenced was CD4+ T cells from PBMCs. The receptors were sampled from a man between 60 and 75 years old in good health and CMV-seronegative. The CDR3 runs from the conserved cysteine through the conserved F or W. The D gene is left open where the match is weak. Only part of the rows carry a size: once, few, many, or a class if the clone is expanded.

V	D	size	J	CDR3	DNA
TRBV19	.	.	TRBJ1-1	CASSQGWDTEAFF	TGTGCCAGTAGTCAGGGGTGGGACACTGAAGCTTTCTTT
TRBV5-1	.	.	TRBJ2-5	CASRDAPSGGPETQYF	TGCGCCAGCAGGGACGCCCCCTCAGGTGGCCCAGAGACCCAGTACTTC
TRBV7-2	.	.	TRBJ2-3	CASSRTGIGADTQYF	TGTGCCAGCAGTAGAACAGGGATAGGAGCAGATACGCAGTATTTT
TRBV11-2	.	.	TRBJ2-4	CASTSSTIQYF	TGTGCCAGCACCTCCTCTACTATTCAGTACTTC
TRBV7-3	TRBD2	medium-sized	TRBJ2-5	CASSLTNGRGETQYF	TGTGCCAGCAGCTTAACGAACGGGAGGGGAGAGACCCAGTACTTC
TRBV20-1	.	.	TRBJ1-1	CSAAENTEAFF	TGCAGTGCCGCCGAGAACACTGAAGCTTTCTTT
TRBV7-9	.	.	TRBJ1-6	CASSLSQGQGNSPLHF	TGTGCCAGCAGCTTATCGCAGGGGCAAGGTAATTCACCCCTCCACTTT
TRBV4-2	.	.	TRBJ1-6	CASSQVTGLPPLHF	TGTGCCAGCAGCCAGGTAACGGGACTCCCCCCCCTCCACTTT
TRBV7-3	TRBD1	once	TRBJ2-2	CASSVAGTANTGELFF	TGTGCCAGCAGCGTAGCCGGGACAGCCAACACCGGGGAGCTGTTTTTT
TRBV5-4	.	.	TRBJ1-2	CASSLLQANYGYTF	TGTGCCAGCAGCTTGCTGCAGGCCAACTATGGCTACACCTTC
TRBV28	TRBD1	few	TRBJ1-1	CASSLRTGLGGNTEAFF	TGTGCCAGCAGTCTCCGGACAGGGCTCGGTGGAAACACTGAAGCTTTCTTT
TRBV28	.	.	TRBJ2-1	CATLHPTVTDTYNEQFF	TGTGCCACCCTACACCCCACAGTCACTGATACCTACAATGAGCAGTTCTTC
TRBV6-5	.	.	TRBJ2-3	CASSYSPQLTDTQYF	TGTGCCAGCAGTTACTCCCCACAGCTCACAGATACGCAGTATTTT
TRBV13	.	.	TRBJ2-3	CASSDLLADTQYF	TGTGCCAGCAGCGACCTTTTGGCAGATACGCAGTATTTT
TRBV7-2	TRBD1	.	TRBJ1-1	CASSPIGQGASTEAFF	TGTGCCAGCAGCCCGATCGGACAGGGGGCTTCCACTGAAGCTTTCTTT
TRBV5-1	.	.	TRBJ1-2	CASSLGTDYGYTF	TGCGCCAGCAGCTTGGGGACGGACTATGGCTACACCTTC
TRBV19	TRBD2	.	TRBJ2-7	CASSTQIGLAVYF	TGTGCCAGTAGTACCCAAATTGGACTAGCGGTGTACTTC